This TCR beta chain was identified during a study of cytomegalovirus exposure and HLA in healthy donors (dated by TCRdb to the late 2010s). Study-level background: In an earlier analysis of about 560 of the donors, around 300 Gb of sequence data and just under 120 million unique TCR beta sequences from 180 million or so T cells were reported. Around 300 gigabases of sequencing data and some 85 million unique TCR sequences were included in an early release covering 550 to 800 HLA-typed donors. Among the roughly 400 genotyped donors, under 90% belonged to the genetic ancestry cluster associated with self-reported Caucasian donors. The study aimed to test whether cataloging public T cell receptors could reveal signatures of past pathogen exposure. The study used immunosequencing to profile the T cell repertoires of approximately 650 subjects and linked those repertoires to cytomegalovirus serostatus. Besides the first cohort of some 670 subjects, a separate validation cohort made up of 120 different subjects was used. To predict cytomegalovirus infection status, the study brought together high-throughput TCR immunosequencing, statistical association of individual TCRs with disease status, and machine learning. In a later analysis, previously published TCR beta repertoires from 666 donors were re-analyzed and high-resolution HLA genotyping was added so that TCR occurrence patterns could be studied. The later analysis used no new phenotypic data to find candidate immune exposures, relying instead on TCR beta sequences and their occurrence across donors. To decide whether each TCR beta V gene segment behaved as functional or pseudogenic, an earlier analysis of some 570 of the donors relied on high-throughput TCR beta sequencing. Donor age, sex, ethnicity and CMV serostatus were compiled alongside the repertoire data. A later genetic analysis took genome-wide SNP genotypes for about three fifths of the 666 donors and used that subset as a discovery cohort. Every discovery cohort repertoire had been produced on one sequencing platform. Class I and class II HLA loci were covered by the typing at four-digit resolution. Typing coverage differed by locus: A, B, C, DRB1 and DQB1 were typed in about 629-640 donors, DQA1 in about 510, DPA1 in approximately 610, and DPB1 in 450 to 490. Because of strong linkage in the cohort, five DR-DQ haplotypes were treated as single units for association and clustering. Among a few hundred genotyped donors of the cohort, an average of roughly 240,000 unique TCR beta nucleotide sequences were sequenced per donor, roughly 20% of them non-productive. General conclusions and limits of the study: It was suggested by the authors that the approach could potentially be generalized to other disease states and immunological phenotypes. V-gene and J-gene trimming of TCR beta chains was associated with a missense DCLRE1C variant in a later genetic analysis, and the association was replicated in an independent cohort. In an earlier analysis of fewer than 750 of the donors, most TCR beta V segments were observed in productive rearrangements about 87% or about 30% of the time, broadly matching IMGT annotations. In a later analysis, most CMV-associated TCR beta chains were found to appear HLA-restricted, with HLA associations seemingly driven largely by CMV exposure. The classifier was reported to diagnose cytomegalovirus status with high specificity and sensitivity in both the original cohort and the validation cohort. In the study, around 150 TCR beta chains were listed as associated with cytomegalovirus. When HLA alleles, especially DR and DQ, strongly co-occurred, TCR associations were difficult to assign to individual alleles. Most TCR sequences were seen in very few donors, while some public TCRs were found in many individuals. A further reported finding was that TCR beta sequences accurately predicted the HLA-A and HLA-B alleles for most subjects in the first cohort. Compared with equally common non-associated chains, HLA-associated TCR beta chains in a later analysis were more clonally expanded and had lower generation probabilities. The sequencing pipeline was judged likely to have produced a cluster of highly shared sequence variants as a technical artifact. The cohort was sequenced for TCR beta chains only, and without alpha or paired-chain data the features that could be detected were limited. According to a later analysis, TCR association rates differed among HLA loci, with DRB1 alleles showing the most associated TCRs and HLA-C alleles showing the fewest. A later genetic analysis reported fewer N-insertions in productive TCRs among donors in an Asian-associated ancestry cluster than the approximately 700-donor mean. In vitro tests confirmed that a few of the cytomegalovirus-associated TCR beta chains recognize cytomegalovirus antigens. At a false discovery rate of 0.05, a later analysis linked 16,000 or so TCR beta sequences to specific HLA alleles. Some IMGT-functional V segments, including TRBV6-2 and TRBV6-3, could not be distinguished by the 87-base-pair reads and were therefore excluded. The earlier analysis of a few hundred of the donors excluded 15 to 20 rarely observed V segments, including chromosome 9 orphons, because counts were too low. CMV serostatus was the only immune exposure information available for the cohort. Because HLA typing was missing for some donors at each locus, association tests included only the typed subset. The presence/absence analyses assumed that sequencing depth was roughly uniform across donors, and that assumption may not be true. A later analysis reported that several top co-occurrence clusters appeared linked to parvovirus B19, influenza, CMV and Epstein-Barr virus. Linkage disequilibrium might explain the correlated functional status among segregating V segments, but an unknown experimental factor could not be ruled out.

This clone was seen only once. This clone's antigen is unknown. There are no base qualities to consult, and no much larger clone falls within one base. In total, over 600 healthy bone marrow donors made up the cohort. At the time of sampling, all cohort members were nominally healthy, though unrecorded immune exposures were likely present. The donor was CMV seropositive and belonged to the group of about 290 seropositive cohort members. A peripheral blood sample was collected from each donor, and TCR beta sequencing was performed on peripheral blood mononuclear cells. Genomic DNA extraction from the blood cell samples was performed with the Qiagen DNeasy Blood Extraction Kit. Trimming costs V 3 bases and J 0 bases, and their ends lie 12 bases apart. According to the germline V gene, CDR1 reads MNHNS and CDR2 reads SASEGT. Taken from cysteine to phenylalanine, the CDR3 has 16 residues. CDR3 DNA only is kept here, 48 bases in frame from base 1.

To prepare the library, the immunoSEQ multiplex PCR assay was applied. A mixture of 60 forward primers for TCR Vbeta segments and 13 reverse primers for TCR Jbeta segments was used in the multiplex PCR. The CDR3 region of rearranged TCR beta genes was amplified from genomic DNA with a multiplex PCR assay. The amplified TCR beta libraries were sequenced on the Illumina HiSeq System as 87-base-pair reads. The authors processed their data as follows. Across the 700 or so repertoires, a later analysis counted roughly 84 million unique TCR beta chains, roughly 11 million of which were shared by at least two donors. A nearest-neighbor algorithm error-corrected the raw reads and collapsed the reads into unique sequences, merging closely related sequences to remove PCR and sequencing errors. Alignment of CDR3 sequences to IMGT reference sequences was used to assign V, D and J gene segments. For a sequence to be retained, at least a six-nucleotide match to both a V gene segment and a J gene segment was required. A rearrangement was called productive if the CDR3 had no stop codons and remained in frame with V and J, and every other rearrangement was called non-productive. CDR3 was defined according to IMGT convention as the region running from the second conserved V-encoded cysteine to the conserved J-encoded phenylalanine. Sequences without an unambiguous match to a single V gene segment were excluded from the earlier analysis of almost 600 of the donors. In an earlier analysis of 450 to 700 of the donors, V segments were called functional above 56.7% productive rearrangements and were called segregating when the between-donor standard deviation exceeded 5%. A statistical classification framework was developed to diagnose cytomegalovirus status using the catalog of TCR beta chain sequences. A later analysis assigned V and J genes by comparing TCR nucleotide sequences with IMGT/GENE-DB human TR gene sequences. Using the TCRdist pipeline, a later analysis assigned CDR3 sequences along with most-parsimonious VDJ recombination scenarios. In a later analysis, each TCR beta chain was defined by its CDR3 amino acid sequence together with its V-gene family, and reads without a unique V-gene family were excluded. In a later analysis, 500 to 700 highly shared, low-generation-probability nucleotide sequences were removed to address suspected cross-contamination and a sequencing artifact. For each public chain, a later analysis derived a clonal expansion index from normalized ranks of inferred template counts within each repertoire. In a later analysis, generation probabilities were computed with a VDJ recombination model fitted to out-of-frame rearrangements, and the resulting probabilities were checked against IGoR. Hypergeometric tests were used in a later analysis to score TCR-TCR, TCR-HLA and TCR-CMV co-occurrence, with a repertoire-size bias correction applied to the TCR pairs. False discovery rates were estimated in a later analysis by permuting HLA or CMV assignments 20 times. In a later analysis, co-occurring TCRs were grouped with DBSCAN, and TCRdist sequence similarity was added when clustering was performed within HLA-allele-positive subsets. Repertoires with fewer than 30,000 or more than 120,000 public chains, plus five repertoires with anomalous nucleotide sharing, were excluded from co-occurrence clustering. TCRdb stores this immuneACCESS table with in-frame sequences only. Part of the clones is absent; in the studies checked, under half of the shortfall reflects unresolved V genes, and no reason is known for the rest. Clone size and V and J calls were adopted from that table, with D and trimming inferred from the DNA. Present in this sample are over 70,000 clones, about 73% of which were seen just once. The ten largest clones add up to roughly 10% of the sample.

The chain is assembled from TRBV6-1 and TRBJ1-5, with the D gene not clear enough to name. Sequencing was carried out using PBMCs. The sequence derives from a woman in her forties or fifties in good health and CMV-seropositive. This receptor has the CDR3 CASSEEEGFSNQPQHF. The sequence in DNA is TGTGCCAGCAGTGAGGAGGAAGGTTTTAGCAATCAGCCCCAGCATTTT.